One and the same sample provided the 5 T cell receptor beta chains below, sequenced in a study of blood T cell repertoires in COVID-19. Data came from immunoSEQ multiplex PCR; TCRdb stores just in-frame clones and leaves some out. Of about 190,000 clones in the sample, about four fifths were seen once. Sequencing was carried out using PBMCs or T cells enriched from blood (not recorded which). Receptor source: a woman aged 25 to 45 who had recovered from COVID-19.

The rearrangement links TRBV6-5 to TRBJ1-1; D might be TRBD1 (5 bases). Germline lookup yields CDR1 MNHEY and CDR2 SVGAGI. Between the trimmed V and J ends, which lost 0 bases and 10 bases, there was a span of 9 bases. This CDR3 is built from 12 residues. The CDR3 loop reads CASSYSTVPAFF. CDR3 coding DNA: TGTGCCAGCAGTTACTCGACAGTTCCAGCTTTCTTT.

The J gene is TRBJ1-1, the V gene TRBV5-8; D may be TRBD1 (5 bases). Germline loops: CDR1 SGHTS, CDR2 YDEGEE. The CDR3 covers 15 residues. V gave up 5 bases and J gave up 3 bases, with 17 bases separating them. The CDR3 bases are TGTGCCAGCAGTTCTTACGGACACAGATACACTGAAGCTTTCTTT. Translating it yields CASSSYGHRYTEAFF.

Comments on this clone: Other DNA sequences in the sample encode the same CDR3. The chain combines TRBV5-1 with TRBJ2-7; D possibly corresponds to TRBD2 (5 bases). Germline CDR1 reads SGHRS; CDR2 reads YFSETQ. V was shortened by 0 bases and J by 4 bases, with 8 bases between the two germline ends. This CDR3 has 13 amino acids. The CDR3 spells CASSLDRGYEQYF. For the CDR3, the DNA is TGCGCCAGCAGCTTGGACCGAGGGTACGAGCAGTACTTC. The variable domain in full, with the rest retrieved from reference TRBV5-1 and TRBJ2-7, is KAGVTQTPRYLIKTRGQQVTLSCSPISGHRSVSWYQQTPGQGLQFLFEYFSETQRNKGNFPGRFSGRQFSNSRSEMNVSTLELGDSALYLCASSLDRGYEQYFGPGTRLTVT.

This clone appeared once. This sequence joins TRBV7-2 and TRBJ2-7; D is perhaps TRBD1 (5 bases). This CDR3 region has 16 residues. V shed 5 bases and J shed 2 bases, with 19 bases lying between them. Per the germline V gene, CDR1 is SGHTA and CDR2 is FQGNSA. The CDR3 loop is CASSLPWGRLAYEQYF. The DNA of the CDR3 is TGTGCCAGCAGCCTCCCTTGGGGCAGGCTGGCCTACGAGCAGTACTTC. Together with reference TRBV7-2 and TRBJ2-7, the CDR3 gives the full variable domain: GAGVSQSPSNKVTEKGKDVELRCDPISGHTALYWYRQSLGQGLEFLIYFQGNSAPDKSGLPSDRFSAERTGGSVSTLTIQRTQQEDSAVYLCASSLPWGRLAYEQYFGPGTRLTVT.

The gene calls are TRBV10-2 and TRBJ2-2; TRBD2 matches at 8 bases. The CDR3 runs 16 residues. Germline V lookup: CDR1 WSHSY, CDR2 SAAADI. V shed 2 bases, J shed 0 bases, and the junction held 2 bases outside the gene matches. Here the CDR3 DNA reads TGCGCCAGCAGTGAGACTAGCGGAGCGAACACCGGGGAGCTGTTTTTT. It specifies CASSETSGANTGELFF.